The 21 T cell receptor beta chains given below trace back to one sample, sequenced in a study of blood T cell repertoires in COVID-19. The assay was immunoSEQ multiplex PCR, and TCRdb's table has in-frame clones only and misses some. Of about 320,000 clones in the sample, roughly 85% are singletons; the top ten hold roughly 7%. The sequenced sample consisted of peripheral blood. The receptors were gathered from a human donor in a cohort sampled during active COVID-19.

V and J are TRBV7-3 and TRBJ2-5, with D possibly TRBD2 on 5 matching bases. V shed 5 bases and J shed 7 bases, with 14 bases lying between them. Germline V CDR1 and CDR2: SGHTA, FQGTGA. The CDR3 is 13 residues long. The CDR3 DNA reads as TGTGCCAGCAGCGACGGACTTGGAGGGACCCAGTACTTC. Residues: CASSDGLGGTQYF.

The rearrangement links TRBV3-1 (or the pseudogene TRBV3-2) to TRBJ1-2; D possibly corresponds to TRBD1 (5 bases). Germline V CDR1 and CDR2: LGHDT, YNNKEL (reference sequence). This CDR3 contains 14 residues. The germline V and J ends were trimmed by 1 base and 4 bases, with 10 bases remaining between them. CDR3 DNA sequence: TGTGCCAGCAGCCAAGGCACAGGAGTCTATGGCTACACCTTC. Its translation is CASSQGTGVYGYTF.

V is TRBV18 and J is TRBJ1-1; 8 bases fit TRBD1. Germline CDR1 KGHSH, CDR2 LQKENI. CDR3 length equals 13 residues. V shed 5 bases and J 3 bases; nucleotides not matched to a gene: 2. As DNA, the CDR3 is TGTGCCAGCTCAGCACAGGGGGACACTGAAGCTTTCTTT. Its translation: CASSAQGDTEAFF. The variable domain in full, completed from reference TRBV18 and TRBJ1-1, reads NAGVMQNPRHLVRRRGQEARLRCSPMKGHSHVYWYRQLPEEGLKFMVYLQKENIIDESGMPKERFSAEFPKEGPSILRIQQVVRGDSAAYFCASSAQGDTEAFFGQGTRLTVV.

The chain joins TRBV27 to TRBJ2-1; 8 nucleotides agree with TRBD2. The CDR3 has 18 amino acids. Trimming took 5 bases from V and 2 from J; bases not matched to a gene: 14. Looked up from germline, CDR1 is MNHEY and CDR2 is SMNVEV (reference sequence). CDR3 coding DNA: TGTGCCAGCAGTCCAAGAGGGACTAGTCAAAGAACCTACAATGAGCAGTTCTTC. This encodes CASSPRGTSQRTYNEQFF.

The rearrangement uses TRBV14 and TRBJ1-1, with D perhaps TRBD1 (5 bases). Trimming removed 7 bases from V and 4 bases from J, with 19 bases in between. This CDR3 is 15 amino acids long. CDR1 SGHDN and CDR2 FVKESK come from the germline V gene. Written as DNA, the CDR3 is TGTGCCAGCACTTCGGGGAGGGCCAGGGTCACTGAAGCTTTCTTT. Encoded protein: CASTSGRARVTEAFF.

J is TRBJ2-2 and V is TRBV27; D is unresolved. Trimming stripped 3 bases from V and 3 bases from J, with 8 bases between. Per germline, CDR1 MNHEY and CDR2 SMNVEV (reference sequence). The CDR3 consists of 14 residues. The chain's CDR3 is CASSFRVDTGELFF. The CDR3 DNA is TGTGCCAGCAGTTTTCGGGTAGACACCGGGGAGCTGTTTTTT.

The chain combines TRBV14 with TRBJ2-3, with 12 nucleotides matching TRBD2. With V trimmed by 0 bases and J by 6 bases, 13 bases remained unmatched. The germline gives CDR1 SGHDN, CDR2 FVKESK. The CDR3 extends over 19 amino acids. Here the CDR3 DNA reads TGTGCCAGCAGCCAAGATTGGCCACGACTAGCGGGGGTCTCGGATACGCAGTATTTT. This encodes CASSQDWPRLAGVSDTQYF. The complete variable domain, with remaining parts taken from reference TRBV14 and TRBJ2-3, reads EAGVTQFPSHSVIEKGQTVTLRCDPISGHDNLYWYRRVMGKEIKFLLHFVKESKQDESGMPNNRFLAERTGGTYSTLKVQPAELEDSGVYFCASSQDWPRLAGVSDTQYFGPGTRLTVL.

Concerning this clone: This may come from a read error, since a much larger clone is one base off. The V gene is TRBV12-3 or TRBV12-4, the J gene TRBJ2-7; possible D gene TRBD2, 5 bases. V lost 6 bases to trimming and J lost 0 bases, with 6 bases between them. The CDR3 is 12 residues long. The CDR3: CASSRDSYEQYF. The DNA for the CDR3 is TGTGCCAGCAGCCGGGACTCCTACGAGCAGTACTTC.

V gene TRBV19 combines with J gene TRBJ2-7; 7 nucleotides line up with TRBD1. Germline loops: CDR1 LNHDA, CDR2 SQIVND (reference sequence). This CDR3 is 14 amino acids long. Trimming removed 3 bases from V and 5 bases from J; junction bases left unmatched: 7. CDR3 protein: CASSIMVTGDEQYF. The CDR3, as DNA: TGTGCCAGTAGTATTATGGTTACAGGGGACGAGCAGTACTTC.

The table lists this clone with a count of one. The J gene is TRBJ1-1, the V gene TRBV7-9; no definite D call. V lost 5 bases to trimming and J lost 7 bases, with 5 bases between them. The CDR3 spans 10 residues. Germline CDR1 SEHNR, CDR2 FQNEAQ (reference sequence). CDR3 DNA sequence: TGTGCCAGCAGCGCGAATGAAGCTTTCTTT. Its translation: CASSANEAFF.

This sequence joins TRBV27 and TRBJ1-4; TRBD1 agrees at 7 bases. Trimming removed 5 bases from V and 8 bases from J; junction bases left unmatched: 8. In germline, CDR1 is MNHEY, CDR2 SMNVEV (reference sequence). The length of the CDR3 is 14 residues. This CDR3 reads CASSINRGSEKLFF. In nucleotides, the CDR3 is TGTGCCAGCAGTATTAACAGGGGTAGCGAAAAACTGTTTTTT.

V is TRBV11-3 and J is TRBJ1-1; a possible D gene is TRBD1 (5 bases). Germline assignment: CDR1 SGHNT and CDR2 YENEEA. Trimming took 5 bases from V and 4 from J, leaving 17 bases between them. The CDR3 totals 15 residues. The CDR3 DNA reads as TGTGCCAGCAGCGCAGGGTTCTCTGGTAGCACTGAAGCTTTCTTT. Translation: CASSAGFSGSTEAFF.

The chain couples TRBV19 to TRBJ1-1, with a weak D call TRBD1 (6 bases). The V end was cut by 8 bases, the J end by 6 bases, with 13 bases between. The CDR3 loop spans 12 amino acids. Germline V gives CDR1 LNHDA, CDR2 SQIVND (reference sequence). CDR3 in amino acids: CASSGDGAEAFF. DNA of the CDR3: TGTGCCAGTTCAGGGGACGGCGCTGAAGCTTTCTTT.

The rearrangement links TRBV7-9 to TRBJ2-4, with a tentative D call TRBD1 (6 bases). CDR3 length: 18 residues. The germline CDR1 and CDR2 sequences are SEHNR and FQNEAQ (reference sequence). Trimming removed 2 bases at V and 1 base at J, with 18 bases between. The CDR3 region has the DNA TGTGCCAGCAGCTTAATAGGGGGTACCGAGTACGCCAAAAACATTCAGTACTTC. As protein: CASSLIGGTEYAKNIQYF.

V and J are TRBV28 and TRBJ1-1; D remains unclear. CDR1 is MDHEN, CDR2 SYDVKM, per germline. The CDR3 spans 13 residues. Between the trimmed V and J ends, which lost 4 bases and 3 bases, there was a span of 9 bases. CDR3 sequence: CASSSGLYTEAFF. The CDR3 DNA follows: TGTGCCAGCAGTTCCGGGTTATACACTGAAGCTTTCTTT.

The rearrangement joins TRBV20-1 to TRBJ1-1; 8 bases fit TRBD1. The junction had 10 bases not matched to a gene; V was cut back by 3 bases and J by 4 bases. This CDR3 comprises 15 residues. Germline V lookup: CDR1 DFQATT, CDR2 SNEGSKA (reference sequence). The CDR3 coding sequence is TGCAGTGCTAGTGGCCTACAGGGGGAAGCCACTGAAGCTTTCTTT. Its translation is CSASGLQGEATEAFF.

Here the CDR3 reads CASSPPGKGNTIYF. In DNA, the CDR3 is TGTGCCAGCTCCCCGCCGGGGAAGGGAAACACCATATATTTT. The chain has TRBV18 and TRBJ1-3; D not resolved. The V end was cut by 6 bases, the J end by 4 bases, with 13 bases between. The CDR3 loop spans 14 amino acids. Germline-derived CDR1 and CDR2 are KGHSH and LQKENI.

The chain combines TRBV6-5 with TRBJ1-2, with D tentatively TRBD1 (6 bases). The germline V gene encodes CDR1 MNHEY and CDR2 SVGAGI. The CDR3 is 15 amino acids. Trimming cost V 0 bases and J 5 bases, with 13 bases left between them. CDR3 DNA sequence: TGTGCCAGCAGTTACTCGGGAGGGGGTTCGTATGGCTACACCTTC. Its translation: CASSYSGGGSYGYTF.

This rearrangement joins TRBV12-3 or TRBV12-4 to TRBJ1-1; possibly TRBD1 for D (5 bases). This CDR3 is built from 13 residues. V gave up 4 bases and J gave up 6 bases, with 12 bases separating them. The CDR3 spells CASSWAGLPEAFF. The CDR3 region has the DNA TGTGCCAGCAGTTGGGCAGGGCTCCCTGAAGCTTTCTTT.

The chain is built from TRBV15 and TRBJ1-1, with D maybe TRBD1 (5 bases). V dropped 5 bases and J dropped 6 bases, with 16 bases sitting between them. CDR3 size: 14 residues. Germline V gives CDR1 LNHNV, CDR2 YYDKDF (reference sequence). Here the CDR3 DNA reads TGTGCCACCAGCTATCCTCTCAGGGCAGCTGAAGCTTTCTTT. This gives the protein CATSYPLRAAEAFF.

In nucleotides, the CDR3 is TGTGCCTGGAGTACAGGAAGCTATGGCTACACCTTC. This codes for CAWSTGSYGYTF. V is TRBV30 and J is TRBJ1-2, with D tentatively TRBD1 (5 bases). The V end was cut by 2 bases, the J end by 4 bases, with 8 bases between. Germline V gene lookup returns CDR1 GTSNPN and CDR2 SVGIG (reference sequence). The CDR3 has 12 amino acids.